This T cell receptor (beta chain) stems from a study of shared clonotypes between healthy human individuals. Donors, without exception, were Caucasian adults residing in Nashville, Tennessee. TCRdb's copy holds only in-frame clones and misses some; the assay was immunoSEQ multiplex PCR. Of more than 1,200,000 clones detected, approximately 98.5% appear once; the ten largest clones hold 0.36%. There are 13 residues in the CDR3. Germline lookup yields CDR1 MDHEN and CDR2 SYDVKM. V gave up 11 bases and J gave up 3 bases, with 16 bases separating them. Study results and limitations: Clonotype sharing among donors was thought likely to change with sequencing depth. A handful of donors shared approximately 5% of their naive CD4 clonotypes. Rarefaction curves obtained for sorted subsets showed sequencing incomplete despite large depth.

As for this clone: Its antigen is as yet unknown.

This TCR derives from a man aged 25 to 45 in good health. V gene TRBV28 combines with J gene TRBJ1-2; D not resolved. The sequenced material came from naive CD4+ T cells sorted from blood. This sample's subset: CD45RA+ positively selected. CDR3 protein: CAASIAGYYGYTF. CDR3 coding DNA: TGTGCCGCCTCGATCGCGGGTTACTATGGCTACACCTTC.